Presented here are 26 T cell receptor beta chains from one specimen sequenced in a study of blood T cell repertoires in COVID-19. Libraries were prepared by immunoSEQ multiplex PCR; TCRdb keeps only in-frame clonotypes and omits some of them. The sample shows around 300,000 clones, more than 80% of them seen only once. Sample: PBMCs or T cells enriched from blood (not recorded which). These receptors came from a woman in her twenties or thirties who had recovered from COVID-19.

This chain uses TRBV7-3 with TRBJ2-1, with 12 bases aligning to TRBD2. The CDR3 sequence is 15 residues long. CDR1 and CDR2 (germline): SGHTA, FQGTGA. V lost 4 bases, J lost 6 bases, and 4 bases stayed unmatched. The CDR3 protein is CASSSLAGGGNEQFF. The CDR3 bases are TGTGCCAGCAGCTCACTAGCGGGAGGTGGCAATGAGCAGTTCTTC.

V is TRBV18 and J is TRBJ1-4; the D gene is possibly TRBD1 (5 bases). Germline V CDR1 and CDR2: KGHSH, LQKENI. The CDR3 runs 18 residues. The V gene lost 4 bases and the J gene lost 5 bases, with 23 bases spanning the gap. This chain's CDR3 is CASSLKPHLGRMNEKLFF. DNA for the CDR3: TGTGCCAGCTCACTCAAACCCCACTTGGGGCGGATGAATGAAAAACTGTTTTTT. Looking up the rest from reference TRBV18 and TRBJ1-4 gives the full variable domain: NAGVMQNPRHLVRRRGQEARLRCSPMKGHSHVYWYRQLPEEGLKFMVYLQKENIIDESGMPKERFSAEFPKEGPSILRIQQVVRGDSAAYFCASSLKPHLGRMNEKLFFGSGTQLSVL.

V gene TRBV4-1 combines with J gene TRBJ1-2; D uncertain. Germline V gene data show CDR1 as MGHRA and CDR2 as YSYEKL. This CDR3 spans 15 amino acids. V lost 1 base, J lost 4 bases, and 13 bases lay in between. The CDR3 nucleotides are TGCGCCAGCAGCCAAGTTTCCTCAGAGGGCTATGGCTACACCTTC. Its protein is CASSQVSSEGYGYTF.

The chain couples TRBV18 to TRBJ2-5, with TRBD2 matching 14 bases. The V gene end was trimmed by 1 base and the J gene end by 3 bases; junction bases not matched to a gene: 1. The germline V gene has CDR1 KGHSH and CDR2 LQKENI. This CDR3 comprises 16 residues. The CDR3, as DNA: TGTGCCAGCTCACCACGACTAGCGGGAGGGAAAGAGACCCAGTACTTC. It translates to CASSPRLAGGKETQYF.

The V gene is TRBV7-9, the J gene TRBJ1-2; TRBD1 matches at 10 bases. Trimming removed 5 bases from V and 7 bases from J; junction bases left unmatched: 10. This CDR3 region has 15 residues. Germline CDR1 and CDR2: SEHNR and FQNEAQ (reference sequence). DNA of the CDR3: TGTGCCAGCAGCCAGATGACAGGGGGCTTCGGTGGCTACACCTTC. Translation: CASSQMTGGFGGYTF.

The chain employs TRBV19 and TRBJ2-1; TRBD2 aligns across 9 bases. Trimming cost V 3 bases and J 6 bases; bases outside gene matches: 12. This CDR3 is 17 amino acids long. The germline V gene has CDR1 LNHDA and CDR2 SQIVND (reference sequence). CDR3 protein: CASSIRVAGEIGNEQFF. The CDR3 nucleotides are TGTGCCAGTAGTATTCGGGTAGCGGGAGAAATTGGCAATGAGCAGTTCTTC.

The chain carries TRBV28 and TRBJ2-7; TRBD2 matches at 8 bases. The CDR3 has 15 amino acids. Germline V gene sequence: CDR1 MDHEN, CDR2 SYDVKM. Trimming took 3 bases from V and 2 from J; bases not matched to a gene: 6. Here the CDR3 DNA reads TGTGCCAGCAGTTTGGTAGCGGGGATCCCCTACGAGCAGTACTTC. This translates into CASSLVAGIPYEQYF.

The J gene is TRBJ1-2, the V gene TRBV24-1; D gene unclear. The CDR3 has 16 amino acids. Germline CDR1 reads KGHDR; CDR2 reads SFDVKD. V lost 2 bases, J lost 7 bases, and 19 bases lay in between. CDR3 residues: CATSDSGLGGIAGYTF. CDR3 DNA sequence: TGTGCCACCAGTGATTCCGGACTCGGAGGAATCGCTGGCTACACCTTC.

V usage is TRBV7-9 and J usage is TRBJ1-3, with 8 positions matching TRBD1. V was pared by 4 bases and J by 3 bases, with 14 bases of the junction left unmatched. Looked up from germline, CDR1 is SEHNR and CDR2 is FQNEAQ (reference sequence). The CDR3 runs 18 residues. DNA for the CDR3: TGTGCCAGCAGCTCCATGAAGGGGCAGGGGGCGCGTGGAAACACCATATATTTT. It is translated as CASSSMKGQGARGNTIYF.

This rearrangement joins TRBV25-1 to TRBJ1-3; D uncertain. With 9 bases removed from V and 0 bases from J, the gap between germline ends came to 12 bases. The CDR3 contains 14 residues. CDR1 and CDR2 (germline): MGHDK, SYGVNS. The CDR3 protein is CASQALSSGNTIYF. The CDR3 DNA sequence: TGTGCCAGTCAGGCTTTGAGCTCTGGAAACACCATATATTTT.

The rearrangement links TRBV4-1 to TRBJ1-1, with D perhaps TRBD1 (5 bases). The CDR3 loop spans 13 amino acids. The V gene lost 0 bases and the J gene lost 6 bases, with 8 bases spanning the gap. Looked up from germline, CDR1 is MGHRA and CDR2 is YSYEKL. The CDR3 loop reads CASSQDAGSEAFF. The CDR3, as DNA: TGCGCCAGCAGCCAAGACGCAGGGTCTGAAGCTTTCTTT.

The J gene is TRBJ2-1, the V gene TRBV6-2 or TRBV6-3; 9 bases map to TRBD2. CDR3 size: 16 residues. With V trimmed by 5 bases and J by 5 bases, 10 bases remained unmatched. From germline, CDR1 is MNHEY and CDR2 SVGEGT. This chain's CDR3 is CASSRSPGLADNEQFF. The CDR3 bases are TGTGCCAGCAGTCGCTCACCGGGACTAGCAGACAATGAGCAGTTCTTC.

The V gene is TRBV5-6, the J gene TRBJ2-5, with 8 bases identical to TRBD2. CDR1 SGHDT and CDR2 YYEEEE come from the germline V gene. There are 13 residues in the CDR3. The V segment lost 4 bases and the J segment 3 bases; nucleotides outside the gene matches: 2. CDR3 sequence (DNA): TGTGCCAGCAGCATAGCGGGAAAAGAGACCCAGTACTTC. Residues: CASSIAGKETQYF.

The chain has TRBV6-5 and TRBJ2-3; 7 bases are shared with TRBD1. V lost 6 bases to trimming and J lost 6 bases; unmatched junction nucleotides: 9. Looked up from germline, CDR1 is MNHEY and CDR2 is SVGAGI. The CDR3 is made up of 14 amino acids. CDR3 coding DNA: TGTGCCAGCAGCCGGACAGGTAGTTCGGATACGCAGTATTTT. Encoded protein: CASSRTGSSDTQYF.

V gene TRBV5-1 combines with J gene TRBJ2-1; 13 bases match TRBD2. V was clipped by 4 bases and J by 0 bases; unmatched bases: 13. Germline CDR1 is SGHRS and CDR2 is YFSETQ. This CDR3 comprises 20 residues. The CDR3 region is CASSQRTGGTSGISYNEQFF. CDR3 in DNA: TGCGCCAGCAGCCAAAGGACAGGAGGGACTAGCGGGATCTCCTACAATGAGCAGTTCTTC.

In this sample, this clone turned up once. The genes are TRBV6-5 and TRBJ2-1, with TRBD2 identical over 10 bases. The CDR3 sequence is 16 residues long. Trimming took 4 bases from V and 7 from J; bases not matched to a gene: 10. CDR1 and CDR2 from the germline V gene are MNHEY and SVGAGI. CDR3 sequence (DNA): TGTGCCAGCAGTTCCTTGGCTAGCGGGAGAAAGAATGAGCAGTTCTTC. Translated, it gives CASSSLASGRKNEQFF.

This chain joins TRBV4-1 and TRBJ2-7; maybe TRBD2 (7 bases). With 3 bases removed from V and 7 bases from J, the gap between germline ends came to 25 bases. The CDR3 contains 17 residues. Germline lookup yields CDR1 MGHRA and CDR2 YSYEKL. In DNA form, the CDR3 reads TGCGCCAGCAGCCAGGGTACTGGGGGGGCTCGAGCCGGGGAGCAGTACTTC. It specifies CASSQGTGGARAGEQYF.

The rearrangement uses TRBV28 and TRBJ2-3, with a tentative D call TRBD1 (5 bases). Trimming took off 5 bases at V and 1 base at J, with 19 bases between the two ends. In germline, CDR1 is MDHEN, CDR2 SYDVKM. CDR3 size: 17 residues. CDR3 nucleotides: TGTGCCAGCAGTAAAACACCAGGGATGTGGGGCACAGATACGCAGTATTTT. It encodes CASSKTPGMWGTDTQYF.

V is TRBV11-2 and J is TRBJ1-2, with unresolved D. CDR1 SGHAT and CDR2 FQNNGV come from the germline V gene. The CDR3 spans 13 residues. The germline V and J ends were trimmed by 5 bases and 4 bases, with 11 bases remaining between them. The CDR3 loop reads CASSQVTRYGYTF. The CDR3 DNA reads TGTGCCAGCAGCCAAGTGACTCGCTATGGCTACACCTTC.

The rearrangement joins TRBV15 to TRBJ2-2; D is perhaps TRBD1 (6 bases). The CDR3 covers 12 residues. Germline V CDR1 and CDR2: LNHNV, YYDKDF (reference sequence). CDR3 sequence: CATGHGTGELFF. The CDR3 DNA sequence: TGTGCGACGGGACACGGCACCGGGGAGCTGTTTTTT.

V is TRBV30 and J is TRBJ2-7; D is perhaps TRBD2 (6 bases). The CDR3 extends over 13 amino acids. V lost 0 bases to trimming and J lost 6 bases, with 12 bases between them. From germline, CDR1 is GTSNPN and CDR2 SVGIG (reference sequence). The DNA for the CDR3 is TGTGCCTGGAGTGTACAGGAGGGGAGCGAGCAGTACTTC. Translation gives CAWSVQEGSEQYF.

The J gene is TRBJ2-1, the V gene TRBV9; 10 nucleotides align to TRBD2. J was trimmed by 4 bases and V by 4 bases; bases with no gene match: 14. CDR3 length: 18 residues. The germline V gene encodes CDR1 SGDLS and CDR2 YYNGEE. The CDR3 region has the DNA TGTGCCAGCAGCACCCGGACTAGCGGTATTGGGAATTACAATGAGCAGTTCTTC. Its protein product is CASSTRTSGIGNYNEQFF.

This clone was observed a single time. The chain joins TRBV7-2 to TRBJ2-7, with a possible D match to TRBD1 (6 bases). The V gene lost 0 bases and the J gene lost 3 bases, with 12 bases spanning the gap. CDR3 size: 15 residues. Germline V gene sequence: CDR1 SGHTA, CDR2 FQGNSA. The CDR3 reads CASSLAGQGYYEQYF. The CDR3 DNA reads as TGTGCCAGCAGCTTAGCGGGGCAGGGGTACTACGAGCAGTACTTC. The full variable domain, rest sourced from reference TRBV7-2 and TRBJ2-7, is GAGVSQSPSNKVTEKGKDVELRCDPISGHTALYWYRQSLGQGLEFLIYFQGNSAPDKSGLPSDRFSAERTGGSVSTLTIQRTQQEDSAVYLCASSLAGQGYYEQYFGPGTRLTVT.

The CDR3 loop reads CASSIEASGRGTDTQYF. The CDR3, as DNA: TGTGCCAGTAGTATTGAGGCTAGCGGAAGGGGAACAGATACGCAGTATTTT. J is TRBJ2-3 and V is TRBV19; TRBD2 aligns across 7 bases. CDR1 and CDR2 from the germline V gene are LNHDA and SQIVND (reference sequence). The CDR3 has 17 residues. V shed 3 bases, J shed 3 bases, and the junction held 12 bases outside the gene matches.

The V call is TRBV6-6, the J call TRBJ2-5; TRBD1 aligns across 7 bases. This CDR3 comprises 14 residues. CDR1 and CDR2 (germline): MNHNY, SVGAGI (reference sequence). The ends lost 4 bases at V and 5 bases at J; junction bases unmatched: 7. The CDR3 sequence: CASSLRQGRETQYF. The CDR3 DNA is TGTGCCAGCAGTTTGCGACAGGGTCGGGAGACCCAGTACTTC.

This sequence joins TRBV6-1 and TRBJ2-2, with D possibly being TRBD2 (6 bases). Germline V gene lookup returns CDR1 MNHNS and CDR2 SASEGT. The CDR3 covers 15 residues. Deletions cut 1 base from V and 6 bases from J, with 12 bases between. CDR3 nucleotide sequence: TGTGCCAGCAGTGAAGTAACAGGAGGGTCCGGGGAGCTGTTTTTT. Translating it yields CASSEVTGGSGELFF.